Listed below are T cell receptor beta chains from one sample, sequenced in a study of T cells in Graves' hyperthyroidism and ophthalmopathy. One entry per CDR3 protein results from TCRdb running MiXCR on the multiplex PCR reads. Found here are roughly 640,000 distinct CDR3 sequences, 16% of them singletons; the top ten hold less than 3.5%. Sequenced sample: blood. Receptor source: a woman in her 40s with Graves' ophthalmopathy. The CDR3 runs from the conserved cysteine through the conserved F or W. D genes are given only for firm matches. Clone sizes are given selectively: once, few, many, or a class where the clone is expanded.

J gene	clone size	V gene	D gene	CDR3 protein	CDR3 DNA
TRBJ1-5	many	TRBV4-1	.	CASSQGDRERQPQHF	TGCGCCAGCAGCCAAGGGGATAGGGAACGACAGCCCCAGCATTTT
TRBJ2-3	.	TRBV5-1	TRBD2	CASSPGGVGTDTQYF	TGCGCCAGCAGCCCGGGGGGGGTTGGCACAGATACGCAGTATTTT
TRBJ1-5	many	TRBV30	.	CAWSNRDLQPQHF	TGTGCCTGGAGTAACCGGGACCTCCAGCCCCAGCATTTT
TRBJ2-5	few	TRBV30	.	CAWSVGPPVETQYF	TGTGCCTGGAGTGTGGGCCCGCCGGTGGAGACCCAGTACTTC
TRBJ2-1	many	TRBV12-5	TRBD1	CASGLVQGAYNEQFF	TGTGCTAGTGGTTTGGTCCAGGGGGCCTACAATGAGCAGTTCTTC
TRBJ2-3	.	TRBV12-3/TRBV12-4	.	CASSLRGFSDTDTQYF	TGTGCCAGCAGTCTCAGAGGGTTTAGTGACACAGATACGCAGTATTTT
TRBJ1-3	.	TRBV28	.	CASMTDSGNTIYF	TGTGCCAGCATGACAGACTCTGGAAACACCATATATTTT
TRBJ2-5	many	TRBV7-2	TRBD2	CASSLVLAGGKETQYF	TGTGCCAGCAGCTTAGTCCTAGCGGGCGGCAAAGAGACCCAGTACTTC
TRBJ2-3	.	TRBV6-2/TRBV6-3	.	CASRGIWGTDTQYF	TGTGCCAGTCGGGGAATCTGGGGCACAGATACGCAGTATTTT
TRBJ1-6	many	TRBV13	.	CASSSTGFSYNSPLHF	TGTGCCAGCAGCTCCACAGGCTTCTCCTATAATTCACCCCTCCACTTT
TRBJ2-1	.	TRBV24-1	TRBD2	CATSDSAGGYNEQFF	TGTGCCACCAGTGACTCAGCGGGAGGATACAATGAGCAGTTCTTC
TRBJ2-6	.	TRBV5-1	.	CASSLGFGGLTSGANVLTF	TGCGCCAGCAGCTTGGGTTTTGGAGGGCTTACGTCTGGGGCCAACGTCCTGACTTTC
TRBJ2-3	many	TRBV6-1	.	CASSSREADTQYF	TGTGCCAGCAGTTCCCGGGAAGCAGATACGCAGTATTTT
TRBJ1-2	.	TRBV20-1	.	CSANPYGYTF	TGCAGTGCTAACCCCTATGGCTACACCTTC
TRBJ2-5	many	TRBV14	.	CASSQERGPAGKETQYF	TGTGCCAGCAGCCAAGAAAGGGGGCCGGCGGGAAAAGAGACCCAGTACTTC
TRBJ2-1	many	TRBV5-1	TRBD2	CASSATSGRGNEQFF	TGCGCCAGCAGCGCGACTAGCGGGAGAGGCAATGAGCAGTTCTTC
TRBJ2-4	.	TRBV6-1	TRBD2	CASSDQRASGRGQYF	TGTGCCAGCAGTGATCAGAGGGCTAGCGGGAGGGGTCAGTACTTC
TRBJ2-6	many	TRBV5-1	TRBD1	CASSQGQVYSGANVLTF	TGCGCCAGCAGCCAGGGACAGGTTTACTCTGGGGCCAACGTCCTGACTTTC
TRBJ1-1	many	TRBV15	.	CATTSDSRGTKKAFF	TGTGCCACCACTTCGGACTCCAGGGGAACGAAAAAAGCTTTCTTT